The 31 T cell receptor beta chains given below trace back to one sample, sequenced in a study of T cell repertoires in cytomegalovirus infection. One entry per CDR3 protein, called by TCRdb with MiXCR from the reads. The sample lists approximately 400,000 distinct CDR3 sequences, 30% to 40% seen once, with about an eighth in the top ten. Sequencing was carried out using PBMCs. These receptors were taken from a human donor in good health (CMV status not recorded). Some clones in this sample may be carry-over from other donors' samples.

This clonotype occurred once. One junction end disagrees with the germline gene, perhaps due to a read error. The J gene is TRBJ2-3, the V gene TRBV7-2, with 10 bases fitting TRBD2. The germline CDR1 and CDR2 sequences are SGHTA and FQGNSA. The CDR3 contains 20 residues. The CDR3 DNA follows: TGTGCCAGCAGCTTAGTATCCCTAGCGGGGGTTTCGCCCAGCAGAGCTACGCAGAATTTT. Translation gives CASSLVSLAGVSPSRATQNF.

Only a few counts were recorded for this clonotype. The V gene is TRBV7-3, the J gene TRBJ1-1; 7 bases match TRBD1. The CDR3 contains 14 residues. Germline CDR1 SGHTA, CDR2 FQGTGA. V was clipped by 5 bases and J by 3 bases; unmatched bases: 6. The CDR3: CASSPVRGDTEAFF. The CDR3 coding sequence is TGTGCCAGCAGCCCAGTCAGGGGGGACACTGAAGCTTTCTTT.

The CDR3 sequence: CASSPRGAGTNTEAFF. The CDR3 DNA follows: TGTGCCAGCAGCCCCAGGGGGGCCGGGACGAACACTGAAGCTTTCTTT. The genes are TRBV6-1 and TRBJ1-1, with TRBD1 identical over 7 bases. The CDR3 totals 16 residues. CDR1 MNHNS and CDR2 SASEGT come from the germline V gene. V shed 6 bases, J shed 1 base, and the junction held 11 bases outside the gene matches.

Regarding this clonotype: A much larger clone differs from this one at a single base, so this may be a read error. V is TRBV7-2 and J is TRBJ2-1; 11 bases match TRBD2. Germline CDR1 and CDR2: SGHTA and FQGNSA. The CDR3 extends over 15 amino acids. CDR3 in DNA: TGTGCCAGCAGGGTTAGCGGGGGGGGCTACAATGAGCAGTGCTTC. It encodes CASRVSGGGYNEQCF.

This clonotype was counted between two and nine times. The CDR3 region has the DNA TGTGCCAGCAGTCACCCTAACAGGGTCAAAAACATTCAGTACTTC. Its protein is CASSHPNRVKNIQYF. The chain combines TRBV6-2 or TRBV6-3 with TRBJ2-4, with D possibly matching TRBD1 (6 bases). V shed 5 bases and J shed 3 bases, with 14 bases lying between them. The CDR3 has 15 amino acids. Germline assignment: CDR1 MNHEY and CDR2 SVGEGT.

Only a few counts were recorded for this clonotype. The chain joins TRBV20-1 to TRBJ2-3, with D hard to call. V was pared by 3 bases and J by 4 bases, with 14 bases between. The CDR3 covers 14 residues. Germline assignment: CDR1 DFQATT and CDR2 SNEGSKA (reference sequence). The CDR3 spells CSASIGPGSDTQYF. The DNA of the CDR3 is TGCAGTGCTAGTATCGGTCCAGGCTCAGATACGCAGTATTTT.

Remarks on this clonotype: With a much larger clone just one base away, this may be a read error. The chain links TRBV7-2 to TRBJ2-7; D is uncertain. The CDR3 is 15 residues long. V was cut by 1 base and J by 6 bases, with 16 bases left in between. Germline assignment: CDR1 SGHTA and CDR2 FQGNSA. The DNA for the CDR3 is TGTGCCAGCAGCTTAGATGGGATAGGGATGGCCGAGCAGTACTTC. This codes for CASSLDGIGMAEQYF.

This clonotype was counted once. The CDR3 DNA is TGTGCCAGCTCACCATACGTATCCTACGAGCAGTACTTC. Protein product: CASSPYVSYEQYF. This chain uses TRBV18 with TRBJ2-7, with D hard to call. Per the germline V gene, CDR1 is KGHSH and CDR2 is LQKENI. V lost 2 bases, J lost 1 base, and 6 bases lay in between. The CDR3 length is 13 residues.

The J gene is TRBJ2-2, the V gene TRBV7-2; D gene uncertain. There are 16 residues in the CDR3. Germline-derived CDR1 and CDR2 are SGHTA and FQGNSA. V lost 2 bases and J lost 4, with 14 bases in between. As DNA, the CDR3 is TGTGCCAGCAGCTTATTATGGCAGGTGGGCACCGGGGAGCTGTTTTTT. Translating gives CASSLLWQVGTGELFF.

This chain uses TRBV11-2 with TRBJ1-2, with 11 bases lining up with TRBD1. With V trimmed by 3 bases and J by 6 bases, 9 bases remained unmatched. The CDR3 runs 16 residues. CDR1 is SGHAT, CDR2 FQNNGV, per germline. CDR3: CASSFRDRGVRDGYTF. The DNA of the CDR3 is TGTGCCAGCAGCTTTCGGGACAGGGGGGTCAGGGATGGCTACACCTTC.

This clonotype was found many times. The CDR3 nucleotides read TGTGCCAGCAGTTACTCGAGTCGAGGGGGCCGACAAGAGACCCAGTACTTC. Encoded protein: CASSYSSRGGRQETQYF. The chain is built from TRBV6-2 or TRBV6-3 and TRBJ2-5; the match to TRBD1 covers 7 bases. V lost 0 bases and J lost 2; bases outside the gene matches: 9. The germline V gene encodes CDR1 MNHEY and CDR2 SVGEGT. The CDR3 runs to 17 residues.

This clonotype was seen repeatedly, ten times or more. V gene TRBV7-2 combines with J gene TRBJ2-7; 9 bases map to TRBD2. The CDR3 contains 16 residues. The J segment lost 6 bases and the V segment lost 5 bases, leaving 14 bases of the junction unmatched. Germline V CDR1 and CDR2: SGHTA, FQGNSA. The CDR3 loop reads CASSRLPGRGGLEQYF. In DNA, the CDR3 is TGTGCCAGCAGCCGTCTCCCTGGGCGGGGGGGCCTCGAGCAGTACTTC.

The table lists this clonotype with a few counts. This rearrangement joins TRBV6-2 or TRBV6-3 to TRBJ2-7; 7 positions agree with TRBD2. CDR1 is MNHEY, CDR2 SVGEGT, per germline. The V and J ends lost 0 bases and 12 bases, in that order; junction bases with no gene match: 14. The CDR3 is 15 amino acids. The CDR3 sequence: CASSYSGDYVEGLYF. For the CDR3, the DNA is TGTGCCAGCAGTTACTCCGGGGACTACGTGGAGGGTTTGTACTTC.

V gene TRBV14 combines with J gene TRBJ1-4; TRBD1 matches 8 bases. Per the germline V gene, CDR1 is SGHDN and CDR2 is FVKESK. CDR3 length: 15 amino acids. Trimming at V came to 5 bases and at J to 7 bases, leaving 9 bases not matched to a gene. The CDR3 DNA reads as TGTGCCAGCAGCTACCGGACAGGGCCGAGTGAAAAACTGTTTTTT. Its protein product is CASSYRTGPSEKLFF. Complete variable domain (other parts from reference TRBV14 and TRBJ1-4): EAGVTQFPSHSVIEKGQTVTLRCDPISGHDNLYWYRRVMGKEIKFLLHFVKESKQDESGMPNNRFLAERTGGTYSTLKVQPAELEDSGVYFCASSYRTGPSEKLFFGSGTQLSVL.

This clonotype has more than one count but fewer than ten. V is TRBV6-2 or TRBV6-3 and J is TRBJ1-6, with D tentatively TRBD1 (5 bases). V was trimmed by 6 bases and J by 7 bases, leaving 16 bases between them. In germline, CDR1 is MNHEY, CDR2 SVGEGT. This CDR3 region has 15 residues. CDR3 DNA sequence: TGTGCCAGCAGACGACCCGACAGTTACAATTCACCCCTCCACTTT. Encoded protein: CASRRPDSYNSPLHF.

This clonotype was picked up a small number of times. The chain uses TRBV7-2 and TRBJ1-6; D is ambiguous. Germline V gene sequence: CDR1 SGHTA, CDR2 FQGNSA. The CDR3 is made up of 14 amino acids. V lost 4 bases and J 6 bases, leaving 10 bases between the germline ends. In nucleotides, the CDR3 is TGTGCCAGCAGCTACACAACCCGTAATTCACCCCTCCACTTT. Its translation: CASSYTTRNSPLHF.

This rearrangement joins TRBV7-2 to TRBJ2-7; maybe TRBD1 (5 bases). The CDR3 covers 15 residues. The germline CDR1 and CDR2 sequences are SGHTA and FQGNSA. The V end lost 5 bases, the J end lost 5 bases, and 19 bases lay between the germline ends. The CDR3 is CASSPLLAGPHEQYF. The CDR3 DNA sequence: TGTGCCAGCAGCCCGCTCCTGGCAGGGCCCCACGAGCAGTACTTC.

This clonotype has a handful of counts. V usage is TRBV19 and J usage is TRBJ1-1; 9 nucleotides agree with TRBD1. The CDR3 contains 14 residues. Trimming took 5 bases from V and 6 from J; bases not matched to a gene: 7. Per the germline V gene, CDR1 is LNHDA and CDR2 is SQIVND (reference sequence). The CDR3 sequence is CASSHGGQGAEAFF. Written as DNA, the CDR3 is TGTGCCAGTAGTCACGGGGGACAGGGCGCTGAAGCTTTCTTT. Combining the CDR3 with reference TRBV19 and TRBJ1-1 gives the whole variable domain DGGITQSPKYLFRKEGQNVTLSCEQNLNHDAMYWYRQDPGQGLRLIYYSQIVNDFQKGDIAEGYSVSREKKESFPLTVTSAQKNPTAFYLCASSHGGQGAEAFFGQGTRLTVV.

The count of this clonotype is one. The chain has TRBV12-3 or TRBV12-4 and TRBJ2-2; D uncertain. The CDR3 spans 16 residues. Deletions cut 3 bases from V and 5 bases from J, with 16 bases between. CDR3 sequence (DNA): TGTGCCAGCAGTTTTGTGACACATTATATTACCGGGGAGCTGTTTTTT. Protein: CASSFVTHYITGELFF.

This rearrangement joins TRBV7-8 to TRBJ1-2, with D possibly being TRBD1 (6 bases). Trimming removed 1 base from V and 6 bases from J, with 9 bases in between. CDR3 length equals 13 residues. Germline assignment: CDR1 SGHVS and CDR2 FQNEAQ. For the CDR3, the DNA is TGTGCCAGCAGCTTAGAACAGGGTAATGGCTACACCTTC. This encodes CASSLEQGNGYTF.

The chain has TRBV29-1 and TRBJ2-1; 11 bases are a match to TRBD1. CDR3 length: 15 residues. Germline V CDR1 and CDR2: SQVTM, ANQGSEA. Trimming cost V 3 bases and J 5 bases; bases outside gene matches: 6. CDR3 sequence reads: CSVEWAGQGDNEQFF. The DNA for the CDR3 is TGCAGCGTTGAGTGGGCGGGACAGGGGGACAATGAGCAGTTCTTC.

CDR3: CASSEWGDNEQFF. CDR3 sequence (DNA): TGCGCCAGCAGCGAGTGGGGGGACAATGAGCAGTTCTTC. The chain employs TRBV5-1 and TRBJ2-1, with D possibly TRBD2 on 6 matching bases. The ends were cut back, 4 bases at V and 5 bases at J, with 10 bases in the middle. Germline CDR1 SGHRS, CDR2 YFSETQ. The length of the CDR3 is 13 residues.

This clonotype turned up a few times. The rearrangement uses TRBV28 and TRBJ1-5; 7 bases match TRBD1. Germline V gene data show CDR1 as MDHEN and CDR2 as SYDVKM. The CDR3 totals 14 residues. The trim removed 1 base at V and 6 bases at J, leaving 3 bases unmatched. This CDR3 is CASSLYRGVQPQHF. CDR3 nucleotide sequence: TGTGCCAGCAGTTTATACAGGGGAGTTCAGCCCCAGCATTTT. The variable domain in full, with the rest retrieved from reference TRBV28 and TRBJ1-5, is DVKVTQSSRYLVKRTGEKVFLECVQDMDHENMFWYRQDPGLGLRLIYFSYDVKMKEKGDIPEGYSVSREKKERFSLILESASTNQTSMYLCASSLYRGVQPQHFGDGTRLSIL.

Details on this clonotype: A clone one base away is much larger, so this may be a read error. The CDR3 here is CARSKGWSTEAFF. The CDR3 nucleotides read TGTGCCCGCAGCAAGGGGTGGAGCACTGAAGCTTTCTTT. The chain is built from TRBV2 and TRBJ1-1, with D possibly TRBD1 on 5 matching bases. The CDR3 totals 13 residues. CDR1 and CDR2 (germline): SNHLY, FYNNEI.

The CDR3 coding sequence is TGCAGTGCTAGAACGAGGAAGGGGCAAGAGACCCAGTACTTC. Its protein is CSARTRKGQETQYF. V is TRBV20-1 and J is TRBJ2-5; tentatively, D is TRBD1 (5 bases). Germline values: CDR1 DFQATT, CDR2 SNEGSKA (reference sequence). The CDR3 extends over 14 amino acids. V lost 2 bases to trimming and J lost 2 bases, with 12 bases between them.

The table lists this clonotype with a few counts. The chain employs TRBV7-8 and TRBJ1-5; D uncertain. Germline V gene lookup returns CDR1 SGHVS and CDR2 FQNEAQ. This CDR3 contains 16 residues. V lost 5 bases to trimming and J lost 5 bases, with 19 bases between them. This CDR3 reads CASSPQRAAGDQPQHF. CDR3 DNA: TGTGCCAGCAGCCCCCAGAGGGCGGCCGGGGATCAGCCCCAGCATTTT.

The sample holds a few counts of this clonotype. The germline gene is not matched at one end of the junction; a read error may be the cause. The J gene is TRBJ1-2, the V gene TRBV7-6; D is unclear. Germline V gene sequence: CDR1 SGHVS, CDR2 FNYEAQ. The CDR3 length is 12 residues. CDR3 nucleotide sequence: TGTGCCAGCAGCTTAGCTAACTCTGGCTACACCTTC. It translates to CASSLANSGYTF.

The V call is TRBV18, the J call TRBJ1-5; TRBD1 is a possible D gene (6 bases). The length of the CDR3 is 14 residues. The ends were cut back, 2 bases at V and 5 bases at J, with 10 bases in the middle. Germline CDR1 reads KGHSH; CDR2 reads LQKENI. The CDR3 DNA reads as TGTGCCAGCTCACCAGGGGGCTACGATCAGCCCCAGCATTTT. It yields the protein CASSPGGYDQPQHF. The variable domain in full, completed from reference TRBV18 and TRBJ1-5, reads NAGVMQNPRHLVRRRGQEARLRCSPMKGHSHVYWYRQLPEEGLKFMVYLQKENIIDESGMPKERFSAEFPKEGPSILRIQQVVRGDSAAYFCASSPGGYDQPQHFGDGTRLSIL.

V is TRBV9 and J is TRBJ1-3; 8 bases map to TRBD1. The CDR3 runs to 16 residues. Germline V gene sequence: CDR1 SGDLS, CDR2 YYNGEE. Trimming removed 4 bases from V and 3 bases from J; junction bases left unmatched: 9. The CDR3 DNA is TGTGCCAGCAGCACGACGGACAGGGTTTTTGGAAACACCATATATTTT. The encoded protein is CASSTTDRVFGNTIYF.

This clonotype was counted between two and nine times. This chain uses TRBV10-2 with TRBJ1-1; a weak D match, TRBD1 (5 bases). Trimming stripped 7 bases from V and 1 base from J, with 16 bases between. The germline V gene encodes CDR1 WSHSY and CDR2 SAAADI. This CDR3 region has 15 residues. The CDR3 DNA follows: TGCGCCAGCAAAGTCGGGGCAGGGCCGAACACTGAAGCTTTCTTT. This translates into CASKVGAGPNTEAFF.

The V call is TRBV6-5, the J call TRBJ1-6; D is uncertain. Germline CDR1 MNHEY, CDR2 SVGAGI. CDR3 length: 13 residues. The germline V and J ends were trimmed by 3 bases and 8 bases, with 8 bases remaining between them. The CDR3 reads CASSYVSDSPLHF. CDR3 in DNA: TGTGCCAGCAGTTATGTGTCTGATTCACCCCTCCACTTT.